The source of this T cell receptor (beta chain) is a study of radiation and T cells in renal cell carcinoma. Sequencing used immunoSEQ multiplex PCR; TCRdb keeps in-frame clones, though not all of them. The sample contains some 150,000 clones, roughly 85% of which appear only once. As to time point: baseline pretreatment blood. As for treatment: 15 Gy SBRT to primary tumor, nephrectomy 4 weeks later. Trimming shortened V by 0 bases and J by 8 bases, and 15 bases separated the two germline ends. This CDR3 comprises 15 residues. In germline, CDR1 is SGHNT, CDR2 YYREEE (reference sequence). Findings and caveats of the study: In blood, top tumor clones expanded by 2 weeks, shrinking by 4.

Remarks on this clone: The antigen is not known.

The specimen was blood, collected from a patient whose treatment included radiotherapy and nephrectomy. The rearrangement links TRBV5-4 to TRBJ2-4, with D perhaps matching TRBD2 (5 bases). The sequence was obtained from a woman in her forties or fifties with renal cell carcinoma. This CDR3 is CASSLVGEAVDIQYF. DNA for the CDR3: TGTGCCAGCAGCTTGGTGGGAGAGGCGGTTGACATTCAGTACTTC.